The sequence of this T cell receptor (beta chain) was determined in a study of OX40 agonist ivuxolimab in advanced cancers. Study background: Antecedent anti-PD-1, anti-PD-L1 or anti-CTLA-4 therapy was permissible, with around 40% having received some. Study-wide points: Average numbers of expanded clones were greater in CD8+ T cells than in CD4+.

Blood sampling was done at baseline, cycle 4 day 1, and cycle 7 day 1. The CDR3 has 14 amino acids. Per the germline V gene, CDR1 is SGHRS and CDR2 is YFSETQ. V was clipped by 3 bases and J by 5 bases; unmatched bases: 6. This clone was seen just once. Its antigen is currently unknown. TCRdb keeps only in-frame clones here, not all; method: immunoSEQ multiplex PCR. The sample lists approximately 43,000 clones, around 90% occurring once. The receptor was derived from an adult with an advanced solid tumor such as melanoma, head and neck, liver or kidney cancer. The gene calls are TRBV5-1 and TRBJ1-1, with TRBD1 matching 8 bases. The starting material was CD4+ or CD8+ T cells sorted from blood, obtained in a trial of the OX40 agonist ivuxolimab. The CDR3 coding sequence is TGCGCCAGCAGCTCCACAGGGGGGTGGACTGAAGCTTTCTTT. Protein product: CASSSTGGWTEAFF.